Listed below are T cell receptor beta chains from one sample, sequenced in a study of shared clonotypes between healthy human individuals. Repertoires were generated with immunoSEQ multiplex PCR, while TCRdb's copy carries only in-frame clones and drops some. The top ten hold 34% of the sample, which has roughly 720,000 clones, less than 95% seen once. Sequenced: memory CD8+ T cells from PBMCs. The receptors here all came from a young man in good health. Some clones in this sample may be carry-over from other donors' samples. Both conserved end residues are part of each CDR3. The order of the fields is J gene, clone size, D gene, V gene, CDR3 DNA, CDR3 protein. The D gene is left open where the match is weak. Clone size is stated in some rows and not others, as once, few, many or a class when expanded.

TRBJ2-3 . TRBD1 TRBV7-6 TGTGCCAGCAGCTTCTTGACAGGGGTTACAGATACGCAGTATTTT CASSFLTGVTDTQYF
TRBJ2-7 . TRBD1 TRBV5-6 TGTGCCAGCAGCTTCGGGAACAGGGGATACGAGCAGTACTTC CASSFGNRGYEQYF
TRBJ2-2 . . TRBV27 TGTGCCAGCAGTTTAGGTCCGGTCGGGGAGCTGTTTTTT CASSLGPVGELFF
TRBJ2-1 . . TRBV19 TGTGCCAGTAGTATGGTAGGTTCCTACAATGAGCAGTTCTTC CASSMVGSYNEQFF
TRBJ2-1 . . TRBV14 TGTGCCAGCAGCCTCCCTCTTTCCAATGAGCAGTTCTTC CASSLPLSNEQFF
TRBJ2-5 once TRBD2 TRBV7-9 TGTGCCAGCAGCTCCCAGACTAGCGGGGGGATCCAAGAGACCCAGTACTTC CASSSQTSGGIQETQYF
TRBJ2-7 . TRBD2 TRBV27 TGTGCCAGCAGACCTAGCGGGAGGCTCTACGAGCAGTACTTC CASRPSGRLYEQYF
TRBJ1-2 . . TRBV28 TGTGCCAGCATCCGAATTAGGGCAGCTCCCTATGGCTACACCTTC CASIRIRAAPYGYTF
TRBJ2-7 . TRBD1 TRBV27 TGTGCCAGCAGTTTAGGCTCGGGCACAGGGGTCATCGAGCAGTACTTC CASSLGSGTGVIEQYF
TRBJ2-2 . . TRBV27 TGTGCCAGCAGTATGAATGTTATGACCGGGGAGCTGTTTTTT CASSMNVMTGELFF
TRBJ2-2 few TRBD1 TRBV4-3 TGCGCCAGCAGGAGGGGGCGCGACACCGGGGAGCTGTTTTTT CASRRGRDTGELFF
TRBJ2-7 . . TRBV5-5 TGTGCCAGCAGCCCAGACGCCCGGACCACCTCCGAGCAGTACTTC CASSPDARTTSEQYF
TRBJ2-1 once TRBD2 TRBV4-3 TGCGCCAGCAGCCCCAATGCGGGAGGGATCATCGGGGATGAGCAGTTCTTC CASSPNAGGIIGDEQFF
TRBJ2-1 . . TRBV11-2 TGTGCCAGCTATCGAAGTGGGAGTCGGGACAATGAGCAGTTCTTC CASYRSGSRDNEQFF
TRBJ2-5 . TRBD2 TRBV27 TGTGCCAGCAGTTTGGGGTCGCCTAGCGGGACGGTGTATGGGACCCAGTACTTC CASSLGSPSGTVYGTQYF
TRBJ2-1 . TRBD1 TRBV6-4 TGTGCCAGCAGTACAGGGGACAGGCGGGTCGATGAGCAGTTCTTC CASSTGDRRVDEQFF
TRBJ2-1 once TRBD2 TRBV14 TGTGCCAGCAGCCAGCTACGCGGGAGGCCCCCCTGGGATAATGAGCAGTTCTTC CASSQLRGRPPWDNEQFF
TRBJ2-1 . . TRBV9 TGTGCCAGCAGCCAAAGAAGCGGGTATACCTACAATGAGCAGTTCTTC CASSQRSGYTYNEQFF
TRBJ1-1 . . TRBV7-9 TGTGCCAGCAGGATGAACACTGAAGCTTTCTTT CASRMNTEAFF
TRBJ2-7 . TRBD2 TRBV6-1 TGTGCCAGTATTCCCTATAGCGGGAGGTTCTACGAGCAGTACTTC CASIPYSGRFYEQYF
TRBJ2-7 . . TRBV4-1 TGCGCCAGCAGCCAAGAGACGATGCTGGTCCACGAGCAGTACTTC CASSQETMLVHEQYF
TRBJ2-7 . . TRBV7-7 TGTGCCAGCAGCCACGTACCCTACCGCCGGGACCGTCAGAAATTAACCCCCTACGAGCAGTACTTC CASSHVPYRRDRQKLTPYEQYF
TRBJ1-5 . . TRBV4-1 TGCGCCAGCAGCCAAGAGACCCGTAGGGGCAATCAGCCCCAGCATTTT CASSQETRRGNQPQHF
TRBJ2-1 few TRBD2 TRBV11-2 TGTGCCAGCCGCGGGGGGGCTAGCGTGTACAATGAGCAGTTCTTC CASRGGASVYNEQFF
TRBJ2-4 . TRBD2 TRBV5-1 TGCGCCAGCAGCCCCGAGCTCCGGCTAGCGGACCAAAACATTCAGTACTTC CASSPELRLADQNIQYF
TRBJ2-7 . TRBD1 TRBV13 TGTGCCAGCAGCTTAGCAGCACAGGGGAGCTCCTACGAGCAGTACTTC CASSLAAQGSSYEQYF
TRBJ2-1 few . TRBV7-9 TGTGCCAGCGGAGGGAGCCTTGGGAATGAGCAGTTCTTC CASGGSLGNEQFF
TRBJ2-6 . . TRBV5-6 TGTGCCAGCAGGAGGGAGCAGCTCTCTGGGGCCAACGTCCTGACTTTC CASRREQLSGANVLTF
TRBJ2-2 . . TRBV27 TGTGCCAGCAGGGTAACGAACACCGGGGAGCTGTTTTTT CASRVTNTGELFF
TRBJ2-7 once . TRBV4-1 TGCGCCAGCAGCCAAGAGGACTACGAGCAGTACTTC CASSQEDYEQYF
TRBJ2-7 . . TRBV11-1 TGTGCCAGCAGCTTAGGGTGGGTTCCTGACTACGAGCAGTACTTC CASSLGWVPDYEQYF
TRBJ1-1 . TRBD1 TRBV6-4 TGTGCCAGCAGTCCACAGGGGGAAGAGACTGAAGCTTTCTTT CASSPQGEETEAFF